One and the same sample provided the 13 T cell receptor beta chains below, sequenced in a study of CD8 T cells in ankylosing spondylitis. Their specific antigens are unknown. MiXCR was run by TCRdb on the 5' RACE reads, yielding one entry per CDR3 protein. The table has roughly 220,000 distinct CDR3 sequences, around 20% seen once; the top ten hold about 42%. Study-level points and caveats: A motif of 8 or 9 highly homologous TCR beta variants was seen as apparently characteristic of ankylosing spondylitis blood.

The source material was blood, either unsorted or a sorted T cell fraction (not recorded which). The receptors stem from a male donor with ankylosing spondylitis.

This clonotype was detected a few times. The chain carries TRBV12-3 or TRBV12-4 and TRBJ2-7; D uncertain. V was clipped by 2 bases and J by 0 bases, with 8 bases between them. The CDR3 sequence is 14 residues long. Here the CDR3 DNA reads TGTGCCAGCAGTTTAAGGTCTAACTCCTACGAGCAGTACTTC. It translates to CASSLRSNSYEQYF.

This chain uses TRBV7-9 with TRBJ2-2; D gene ambiguous. CDR1 is SEHNR and CDR2 is FQNEAQ in the germline V gene (reference sequence). Trimming removed 3 bases from V and 5 bases from J, with 7 bases in between. This CDR3 has 13 residues. CDR3 DNA: TGTGCCAGCAGCTTGGGGTTTACCGGGGAGCTGTTTTTT. Protein product: CASSLGFTGELFF. Full variable domain (outside the CDR3, taken from reference TRBV7-9 and TRBJ2-2): DTGVSQNPRHKITKRGQNVTFRCDPISEHNRLYWYRQTLGQGPEFLTYFQNEAQLEKSRLLSDRFSAERPKGSFSTLEIQRTEQGDSAMYLCASSLGFTGELFFGEGSRLTVL.

The chain couples TRBV5-6 to TRBJ1-5; D is possibly TRBD1 (5 bases). With 2 bases removed from V and 3 bases from J, the gap between germline ends came to 9 bases. Germline V lookup: CDR1 SGHDT, CDR2 YYEEEE. CDR3 length equals 14 residues. The CDR3 region is CASSLGAANQPQHF. CDR3 nucleotide sequence: TGTGCCAGCAGCTTAGGGGCAGCCAATCAGCCCCAGCATTTT.

This clonotype was picked up many times. The chain links TRBV7-9 to TRBJ2-5; unclear D gene. This CDR3 is built from 13 residues. Trimming took 3 bases from V and 0 from J, leaving 5 bases between them. Germline-derived CDR1 and CDR2 are SEHNR and FQNEAQ (reference sequence). The CDR3 coding sequence is TGTGCCAGCAGCTTTATAGACCAAGAGACCCAGTACTTC. It is translated as CASSFIDQETQYF.

The CDR3 coding sequence is TGCGCCAGCAGCCCTTCAGGGGGCATCACTGAAGCTTTCTTT. Translated, it gives CASSPSGGITEAFF. V gene TRBV4-1 combines with J gene TRBJ1-1, with TRBD1 matching 8 bases. The CDR3 loop spans 14 amino acids. Germline V lookup: CDR1 MGHRA, CDR2 YSYEKL. V lost 4 bases and J lost 4; bases outside the gene matches: 5.

This clonotype was seen at least ten times. Sequence at one end of the junction differs from germline and may be a read error. The rearrangement joins TRBV12-3 or TRBV12-4 to TRBJ2-1; D is uncertain. This CDR3 contains 11 residues. The CDR3 DNA reads TGTGCCAGCAGCTTAGACAATGAGCAGTTCTTC. It encodes CASSLDNEQFF.

Points on this clonotype: Sequence at one end of the junction differs from germline and may be a read error. The chain links TRBV6-1 to TRBJ2-1; TRBD2 agrees at 12 bases. The CDR3 sequence is 18 residues long. The germline V gene encodes CDR1 MNHNS and CDR2 SASEGT. The chain's CDR3 is CASSEALASGGAYHEQFF. The DNA of the CDR3 is TGTGCCAGCAGTGAAGCGCTTGCTAGCGGGGGGGCCTACCATGAGCAGTTCTTC.

The chain recombines TRBV20-1 with TRBJ2-4; 8 bases line up with TRBD1. This CDR3 comprises 15 residues. Trimming removed 2 bases from V and 9 bases from J; junction bases left unmatched: 12. The germline V gene encodes CDR1 DFQATT and CDR2 SNEGSKA (reference sequence). CDR3 sequence reads: CSARIYGQGGGIQYF. In nucleotides, the CDR3 is TGCAGTGCTAGAATTTACGGACAGGGCGGAGGCATTCAGTACTTC.

V gene TRBV27 combines with J gene TRBJ2-7; D is unresolved. Germline values: CDR1 MNHEY, CDR2 SMNVEV (reference sequence). This CDR3 region has 13 residues. V lost 8 bases, J lost 3 bases, and 14 bases lay in between. CDR3 coding DNA: TGTGCCAGCTGGGGAAGAAGTTACTACGAGCAGTACTTC. This encodes CASWGRSYYEQYF.

This clonotype was observed a few times. The J gene is TRBJ2-1, the V gene TRBV20-1; maybe TRBD1 (5 bases). This CDR3 comprises 14 residues. The V end lost 0 bases, the J end lost 3 bases, and 9 bases lay between the germline ends. The germline gives CDR1 DFQATT, CDR2 SNEGSKA (reference sequence). This chain's CDR3 is CSARDREHYNEQFF. CDR3 coding DNA: TGCAGTGCTAGAGACAGGGAACACTACAATGAGCAGTTCTTC.

This clonotype was seen ten or more times. V usage is TRBV29-1 and J usage is TRBJ2-1, with unresolved D. V lost 2 bases and J 4 bases, leaving 3 bases between the germline ends. The germline gives CDR1 SQVTM, CDR2 ANQGSEA. This CDR3 contains 11 residues. This CDR3 is CSVEPYNEQFF. CDR3 sequence (DNA): TGCAGCGTTGAACCGTACAATGAGCAGTTCTTC.

The V gene is TRBV7-6, the J gene TRBJ2-1; 9 nucleotides line up with TRBD2. This CDR3 comprises 16 residues. Germline trimming cut 6 bases from V and 0 bases from J; bases unmatched to any gene: 6. Germline CDR1 and CDR2: SGHVS and FNYEAQ. In DNA form, the CDR3 reads TGTGCCAGCAGTCGTAGCGGGAGACCCTCCTACAATGAGCAGTTCTTC. Encoded protein: CASSRSGRPSYNEQFF.

The gene calls are TRBV27 and TRBJ1-1, with 9 bases matching TRBD1. Germline values: CDR1 MNHEY, CDR2 SMNVEV (reference sequence). V lost 0 bases to trimming and J lost 6 bases; unmatched junction nucleotides: 5. The CDR3 runs 15 residues. This chain's CDR3 is CASSLSSGDRAEAFF. CDR3 coding DNA: TGTGCCAGCAGTTTATCGTCAGGGGACAGGGCTGAAGCTTTCTTT.